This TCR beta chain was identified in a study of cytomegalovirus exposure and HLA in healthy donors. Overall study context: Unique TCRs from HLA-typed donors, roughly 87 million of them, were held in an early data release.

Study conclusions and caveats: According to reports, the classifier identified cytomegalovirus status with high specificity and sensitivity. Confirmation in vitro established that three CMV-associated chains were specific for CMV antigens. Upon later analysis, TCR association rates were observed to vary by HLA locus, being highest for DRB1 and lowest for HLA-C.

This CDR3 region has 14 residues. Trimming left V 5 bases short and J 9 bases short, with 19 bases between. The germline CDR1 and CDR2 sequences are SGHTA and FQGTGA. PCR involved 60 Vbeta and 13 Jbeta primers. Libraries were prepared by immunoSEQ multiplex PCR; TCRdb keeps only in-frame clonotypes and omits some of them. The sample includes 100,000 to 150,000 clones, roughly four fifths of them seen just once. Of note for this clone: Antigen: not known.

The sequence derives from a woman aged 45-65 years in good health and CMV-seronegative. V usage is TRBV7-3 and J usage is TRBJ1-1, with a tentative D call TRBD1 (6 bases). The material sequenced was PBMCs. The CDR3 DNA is TGTGCCAGCAGCGAAAGCGTGGACACAGGGAAAGCTTTCTTT. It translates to CASSESVDTGKAFF.